This T cell receptor (beta chain) was identified during a study of response to subunit inactivated influenza vaccine. TCRdb called the RT-PCR reads again in MiXCR, with one record for every CDR3 protein. The table includes about 800,000 distinct CDR3 sequences, approximately 21% detected once. Study-level results: Authors suggested seasonal influenza vaccinations each recruit few new T cells.

This clonotype was detected only a few times. What it binds is unknown. The sequence was collected from a man aged 45-60 years who received an inactivated influenza vaccine. The starting material was PBMCs from blood, obtained about 5 days after vaccination.

CDR3 in amino acids: CASSPERTKNIQYF. Written as DNA, the CDR3 is TGCGCCAGCAGCCCCGAGCGAACCAAAAACATTCAGTACTTC. V gene TRBV5-1 combines with J gene TRBJ2-4; the D is unclear. Trimming cost V 4 bases and J 2 bases, with 10 bases left between them. This CDR3 is built from 14 residues. Per germline, CDR1 SGHRS and CDR2 YFSETQ.